This TCR beta chain was sequenced for a study of cytomegalovirus exposure and HLA in healthy donors. Study context: From HLA-typed donors, an early data release held about 85 million unique TCRs.

On this clone itself: Its antigen remains unidentified.

With 60 Vbeta and 13 Jbeta primers, the PCR was carried out. This table comes from immunoSEQ multiplex PCR, and its TCRdb copy is limited to in-frame clones, with some not included. The table has about 96,000 clones, about four fifths seen once. This CDR3 region has 18 residues. Deletions cut 2 bases from V and 4 bases from J, with 23 bases between. The germline V gene encodes CDR1 LGHNA and CDR2 YSLEER. Study outcomes and limitations: Later on, an analysis tied under 20,000 TCR beta sequences to HLA alleles at 0.05 false discovery rate. Cytomegalovirus-associated status was assigned to some 180 TCR beta chains.

The V call is TRBV4-3, the J call TRBJ1-2, with D possibly matching TRBD1 (5 bases). The clonotype comes from a female donor in good health and CMV-seropositive. The sample was PBMCs. CDR3 sequence reads: CASSQFDQVHRDFYGYTF. CDR3 in DNA: TGCGCCAGCAGCCAATTTGACCAGGTCCACCGGGACTTCTATGGCTACACCTTC.